These 32 T cell receptor beta chains share one sample of origin, sequenced in a study of blood T cell repertoires in COVID-19. Using immunoSEQ multiplex PCR, the repertoire was profiled, and TCRdb retains in-frame clones only, with some absent. The table includes more than 200,000 clones, roughly 80% detected once. Sequencing was performed on peripheral blood. These receptors originate from a woman older than 75 with acute or convalescent COVID-19.

The V call is TRBV7-2, the J call TRBJ2-5; 9 bases match TRBD2. The CDR3 is 16 residues long. V shed 2 bases and J 1 base; nucleotides not matched to a gene: 5. Germline loops: CDR1 SGHTA, CDR2 FQGNSA. The DNA of the CDR3 is TGTGCCAGCAGCTTATGGAGCGGGGGGCGCCAAGAGACCCAGTACTTC. Its protein product is CASSLWSGGRQETQYF.

The gene calls are TRBV11-2 and TRBJ1-1, with 8 bases identical to TRBD1. The CDR3 is 14 amino acids. Germline V gene sequence: CDR1 SGHAT, CDR2 FQNNGV. Trimming cost V 5 bases and J 1 base; bases outside gene matches: 3. CDR3 sequence: CASSQQGGNTEAFF. The CDR3 DNA reads TGTGCCAGCAGCCAACAGGGGGGGAACACTGAAGCTTTCTTT.

The V gene is TRBV5-1, the J gene TRBJ2-7; TRBD1 matches 7 bases. After removal of 4 bases from V and 2 bases from J, the junction contained 3 bases not matched to a gene. Germline V lookup: CDR1 SGHRS, CDR2 YFSETQ. The CDR3 runs to 13 residues. CDR3 loop: CASSGQVAYEQYF. The CDR3 region has the DNA TGCGCCAGCAGCGGACAGGTTGCCTACGAGCAGTACTTC. Full variable domain (missing parts from reference TRBV5-1 and TRBJ2-7): KAGVTQTPRYLIKTRGQQVTLSCSPISGHRSVSWYQQTPGQGLQFLFEYFSETQRNKGNFPGRFSGRQFSNSRSEMNVSTLELGDSALYLCASSGQVAYEQYFGPGTRLTVT.

V gene TRBV28 combines with J gene TRBJ1-2; D call uncertain. V lost 5 bases, J lost 4 bases, and 11 bases lay in between. Germline V gene data show CDR1 as MDHEN and CDR2 as SYDVKM. The CDR3 totals 13 residues. CDR3 coding DNA: TGTGCCAGCAGTCCGTTTGGAGTCTATGGCTACACCTTC. Protein sequence: CASSPFGVYGYTF.

The gene calls are TRBV6-1 and TRBJ2-1, with D maybe TRBD1 (6 bases). V was shortened by 2 bases and J by 1 base, with 6 bases between the two germline ends. The CDR3 totals 14 residues. CDR1 and CDR2 (germline): MNHNS, SASEGT. CDR3 sequence reads: CASSERGSYNEQFF. The CDR3 coding sequence is TGTGCCAGCAGTGAAAGGGGGTCCTACAATGAGCAGTTCTTC.

The CDR3 here is CASSPPPLGVTTDTQYF. CDR3 DNA: TGTGCCAGCAGTCCCCCCCCACTAGGAGTTACCACAGATACGCAGTATTTT. V gene TRBV28 combines with J gene TRBJ2-3; D possibly corresponds to TRBD2 (5 bases). V lost 5 bases to trimming and J lost 2 bases, with 20 bases between them. CDR3 length equals 17 residues. Germline V gene lookup returns CDR1 MDHEN and CDR2 SYDVKM.

This clone was found a few times. V usage is TRBV25-1 and J usage is TRBJ1-4, with D perhaps TRBD1 (5 bases). V was cut by 3 bases and J by 4 bases, with 12 bases left in between. The CDR3 has 15 amino acids. Per the germline V gene, CDR1 is MGHDK and CDR2 is SYGVNS. CDR3 sequence: CASSDYRGSNEKLFF. The DNA for the CDR3 is TGTGCCAGCAGTGATTATAGGGGTAGTAATGAAAAACTGTTTTTT.

The V gene is TRBV5-1, the J gene TRBJ1-1, with D maybe TRBD1 (6 bases). Per the germline V gene, CDR1 is SGHRS and CDR2 is YFSETQ. This CDR3 contains 15 residues. Trimming left V 0 bases short and J 7 bases short, with 16 bases between. The CDR3 here is CASSLEGTILDEAFF. The CDR3, as DNA: TGCGCCAGCAGCTTGGAGGGGACAATTTTGGATGAAGCTTTCTTT.

This clone was observed a single time. The CDR3 loop reads CASSQDSRNGETQYF. The CDR3 bases are TGCGCCAGCAGCCAAGATTCGCGGAACGGGGAGACCCAGTACTTC. This chain connects TRBV4-3 to TRBJ2-5, with unresolved D. CDR3 length equals 15 residues. The ends were cut back, 0 bases at V and 5 bases at J, with 13 bases in the middle. Germline CDR1 is LGHNA and CDR2 is YSLEER.

The V and J genes are TRBV28 and TRBJ1-5, with 9 positions matching TRBD1. This CDR3 has 16 residues. Germline CDR1 MDHEN, CDR2 SYDVKM. V gave up 5 bases and J gave up 2 bases; unmatched junction bases: 7. The CDR3 nucleotides read TGTGCCAGCAGTCCACCAACAGGGGGCGGCAATCAGCCCCAGCATTTT. Translating it yields CASSPPTGGGNQPQHF.

V usage is TRBV19 and J usage is TRBJ1-1; tentative D call: TRBD1 (6 bases). The CDR3 totals 16 residues. Germline loops: CDR1 LNHDA, CDR2 SQIVND (reference sequence). The V end was cut by 0 bases, the J end by 4 bases, with 15 bases between. The CDR3 nucleotides read TGTGCCAGTAGTATAGACCATACAGGGAGCGGCACTGAAGCTTTCTTT. Its translation is CASSIDHTGSGTEAFF. Supplemented by reference TRBV19 and TRBJ1-1, the full variable domain reads DGGITQSPKYLFRKEGQNVTLSCEQNLNHDAMYWYRQDPGQGLRLIYYSQIVNDFQKGDIAEGYSVSREKKESFPLTVTSAQKNPTAFYLCASSIDHTGSGTEAFFGQGTRLTVV.

This rearrangement joins TRBV29-1 to TRBJ2-7, with D possibly being TRBD2 (5 bases). V lost 7 bases to trimming and J lost 2 bases, with 9 bases between them. The CDR3 is 11 residues long. Germline CDR1 reads SQVTM; CDR2 reads ANQGSEA. The CDR3 DNA reads as TGCAGCGGGCGGGTGGCCTACGAGCAGTACTTC. Its translation is CSGRVAYEQYF.

The chain recombines TRBV3-1 (or the pseudogene TRBV3-2) with TRBJ2-1; 7 nucleotides match TRBD2. V shed 2 bases, J shed 13 bases, and the junction held 5 bases outside the gene matches. The germline V gene has CDR1 LGHDT and CDR2 YNNKEL (reference sequence). This CDR3 contains 12 residues. Here the CDR3 reads CASSQSGVKQFF. Written as DNA, the CDR3 is TGTGCCAGCAGCCAAAGCGGGGTCAAACAGTTCTTC.

The chain carries TRBV7-2 and TRBJ2-7; D is possibly TRBD2 (5 bases). The CDR3 has 15 amino acids. CDR1 and CDR2 from the germline V gene are SGHTA and FQGNSA. Trimming pared 5 bases from V and 3 bases from J, leaving 17 bases between. The chain's CDR3 is CASSPAGPLGYEQYF. The CDR3 nucleotides read TGTGCCAGCAGCCCCGCGGGCCCCTTAGGCTACGAGCAGTACTTC.

The CDR3 region is CASSPPIRDTEAFF. The CDR3 nucleotides read TGTGCCAGCAGCCCCCCCATCCGAGACACTGAAGCTTTCTTT. V gene TRBV2 combines with J gene TRBJ1-1; D call uncertain. Germline V gene data show CDR1 as SNHLY and CDR2 as FYNNEI. Trimming shortened V by 6 bases and J by 3 bases, and 14 bases separated the two germline ends. The CDR3 contains 14 residues. Looking up the rest from reference TRBV2 and TRBJ1-1 gives the full variable domain: EPEVTQTPSHQVTQMGQEVILRCVPISNHLYFYWYRQILGQKVEFLVSFYNNEISEKSEIFDDQFSVERPDGSNFTLKIRSTKLEDSAMYFCASSPPIRDTEAFFGQGTRLTVV.

The chain couples TRBV29-1 to TRBJ2-7, with 7 nucleotides matching TRBD2. In germline, CDR1 is SQVTM, CDR2 ANQGSEA. The CDR3 extends over 12 amino acids. V lost 0 bases and J lost 5; bases outside the gene matches: 1. CDR3 sequence: CSVEDGGDEQYF. The DNA of the CDR3 is TGCAGCGTTGAAGATGGGGGGGACGAGCAGTACTTC.

This clone was seen just once. The V and J genes are TRBV5-4 and TRBJ2-3, with D possibly being TRBD2 (6 bases). CDR1 is SGHNT and CDR2 is YYREEE in the germline V gene (reference sequence). The CDR3 spans 15 residues. The V and J ends lost 6 bases and 0 bases respectively, with 14 bases between them. The CDR3 reads CASTRDGTSTDTQYF. Written as DNA, the CDR3 is TGTGCCAGCACCCGGGACGGGACTAGCACAGATACGCAGTATTTT. Drawing the rest from reference TRBV5-4 and TRBJ2-3, the complete variable domain is ETGVTQSPTHLIKTRGQQVTLRCSSQSGHNTVSWYQQALGQGPQFIFQYYREEENGRGNFPPRFSGLQFPNYSSELNVNALELDDSALYLCASTRDGTSTDTQYFGPGTRLTVL.

The chain employs TRBV5-8 and TRBJ2-7; TRBD1 is a possible D gene (5 bases). Germline V gene lookup returns CDR1 SGHTS and CDR2 YDEGEE. Trimming removed 2 bases from V and 6 bases from J, with 15 bases in between. The CDR3 consists of 14 residues. CDR3 protein: CASSFGARYGEQYF. CDR3 nucleotide sequence: TGTGCCAGCAGCTTTGGGGCTAGATACGGCGAGCAGTACTTC.

V is TRBV5-5 and J is TRBJ1-5, with 7 positions matching TRBD1. V was clipped by 0 bases and J by 7 bases; unmatched bases: 7. The CDR3 is made up of 15 amino acids. Germline CDR1 reads SGHKS; CDR2 reads YYEKEE (reference sequence). As DNA, the CDR3 is TGTGCCAGCAGCTTGGACTACAGGGGCCGACAGCCCCAGCATTTT. The encoded protein is CASSLDYRGRQPQHF.

This chain connects TRBV28 to TRBJ1-2; 7 bases are a match to TRBD1. After removal of 6 bases from V and 0 bases from J, the junction contained 7 bases not matched to a gene. Per the germline V gene, CDR1 is MDHEN and CDR2 is SYDVKM. CDR3 size: 15 residues. CDR3 residues: CASRPGQVTNYGYTF. CDR3 coding DNA: TGTGCCAGCAGACCCGGACAGGTGACTAACTATGGCTACACCTTC.

The chain links TRBV5-1 to TRBJ2-3; D perhaps matches TRBD2 (5 bases). CDR1 SGHRS and CDR2 YFSETQ come from the germline V gene. Deletions cut 1 base from V and 0 bases from J, with 9 bases between. The CDR3 consists of 15 residues. CDR3 sequence (DNA): TGCGCCAGCAGCTTGATGGGAGTCAGCACAGATACGCAGTATTTT. As protein: CASSLMGVSTDTQYF.

This chain uses TRBV5-4 with TRBJ2-7, with TRBD2 matching 11 bases. This CDR3 spans 15 amino acids. Germline CDR1 reads SGHNT; CDR2 reads YYREEE (reference sequence). The V segment lost 3 bases and the J segment 3 bases; nucleotides outside the gene matches: 5. CDR3 sequence: CASSSRLAGNYEQYF. The DNA for the CDR3 is TGTGCCAGCAGCTCCCGACTAGCGGGAAACTACGAGCAGTACTTC.

The chain has TRBV7-2 and TRBJ2-2; D may be TRBD2 (5 bases). Germline V gene sequence: CDR1 SGHTA, CDR2 FQGNSA. This CDR3 has 15 residues. Trimming took off 4 bases at V and 5 bases at J, with 14 bases between the two ends. The chain's CDR3 is CASSSRGQETGELFF. CDR3 in DNA: TGTGCCAGCAGCTCCAGAGGGCAGGAAACCGGGGAGCTGTTTTTT.

This clone was seen a handful of times. The chain has TRBV30 and TRBJ1-2; the match to TRBD1 covers 7 bases. Germline V gene lookup returns CDR1 GTSNPN and CDR2 SVGIG (reference sequence). The J segment lost 4 bases and the V segment lost 3 bases, leaving 8 bases of the junction unmatched. The CDR3 is made up of 14 amino acids. The CDR3 region is CAWSSKGAAYGYTF. The CDR3 DNA sequence: TGTGCCTGGAGCTCGAAGGGGGCCGCCTATGGCTACACCTTC.

The gene calls are TRBV12-5 and TRBJ2-7, with D tentatively TRBD2 (6 bases). The CDR3 is 17 residues long. CDR1 LGHNT and CDR2 FRNRAP come from the germline V gene. The V end lost 0 bases, the J end lost 3 bases, and 18 bases lay between the germline ends. In DNA, the CDR3 is TGTGCTAGTGGTTTGGTACTCGGGGGACTCCTTAACTACGAGCAGTACTTC. It specifies CASGLVLGGLLNYEQYF.

J is TRBJ1-2 and V is TRBV4-3, with TRBD1 matching 7 bases. J was trimmed by 6 bases and V by 3 bases; bases with no gene match: 7. CDR3 length: 14 amino acids. Germline V gene sequence: CDR1 LGHNA, CDR2 YSLEER. The CDR3 nucleotides are TGCGCCAGCAGCCAGGGAGACAGGGCGGATGGCTACACCTTC. Protein sequence: CASSQGDRADGYTF.

The rearrangement links TRBV6-5 to TRBJ1-2; no clear D. The length of the CDR3 is 13 residues. Germline V CDR1 and CDR2: MNHEY, SVGAGI. V was clipped by 6 bases and J by 2 bases, with 10 bases between them. CDR3 in DNA: TGTGCCAGCAGGTACCAGGCGAACTATGGCTACACCTTC. It encodes CASRYQANYGYTF.

This clone was counted between two and nine times. This chain connects TRBV5-4 to TRBJ2-6; no firm D call. Trimming took 0 bases from V and 0 from J, leaving 7 bases between them. The germline V gene has CDR1 SGHNT and CDR2 YYREEE (reference sequence). The CDR3 consists of 16 residues. The CDR3 DNA reads as TGTGCCAGCAGCTTGGGCGGAAGCTCTGGGGCCAACGTCCTGACTTTC. It specifies CASSLGGSSGANVLTF.

This rearrangement joins TRBV20-1 to TRBJ1-4; D is unresolved. The CDR3 runs 11 residues. V lost 3 bases to trimming and J lost 8 bases, with 7 bases between them. CDR1 and CDR2 (germline): DFQATT, SNEGSKA (reference sequence). CDR3 sequence (DNA): TGCAGTGCTAGGCTTGGCGAAAAACTGTTTTTT. Its translation is CSARLGEKLFF.

Only one count was recorded for this clone. The rearrangement uses TRBV29-1 and TRBJ2-5; 7 bases agree with TRBD1. The CDR3 is made up of 12 amino acids. Looked up from germline, CDR1 is SQVTM and CDR2 is ANQGSEA. V was pared by 6 bases and J by 1 base, with 2 bases of the junction left unmatched. Written as DNA, the CDR3 is TGCAGCGTCGGGACAGTCCAAGAGACCCAGTACTTC. This sequence encodes CSVGTVQETQYF.

V usage is TRBV7-2 and J usage is TRBJ2-1; 9 bases line up with TRBD2. V was pared by 1 base and J by 2 bases, with 6 bases of the junction left unmatched. This CDR3 has 17 residues. The germline CDR1 and CDR2 sequences are SGHTA and FQGNSA. This chain's CDR3 is CASSLVEAGGTYNEQFF. DNA for the CDR3: TGTGCCAGCAGCTTAGTAGAAGCGGGGGGAACCTACAATGAGCAGTTCTTC.

The chain uses TRBV6-2 or TRBV6-3 and TRBJ1-4; no definite D call. Germline CDR1 and CDR2: MNHEY and SVGEGT. V was clipped by 0 bases and J by 6 bases, with 14 bases between them. The CDR3 is made up of 16 amino acids. The CDR3 loop is CASSYSIRSVDEKLFF. CDR3 DNA: TGTGCCAGCAGTTACTCGATCCGCAGCGTAGATGAAAAACTGTTTTTT.